The 9 T cell receptor beta chains below come from one sample, sequenced in a study of CD8 T cells in Susac syndrome. RNA amounts of roughly 0.5 to 1 ug underwent reverse transcription with random hexamers. TCRdb processed the immunoSEQ multiplex PCR reads anew with MiXCR; each CDR3 protein has one entry. The sample consists of around 270,000 distinct CDR3 sequences, about 89% of them appearing once. The sample taken for sequencing was CD8+ T cells from PBMCs. Receptor source: a human donor with multiple sclerosis.

This clonotype has only one observation. The gene calls are TRBV30 and TRBJ1-5; possibly TRBD1 for D (5 bases). In germline, CDR1 is GTSNPN, CDR2 SVGIG (reference sequence). Trimming pared 0 bases from V and 2 bases from J, leaving 8 bases between. This CDR3 contains 14 residues. CDR3 amino acids: CAWSVGAGNQPQHF. The CDR3 DNA is TGTGCCTGGAGTGTTGGGGCCGGCAATCAGCCCCAGCATTTT.

The rearrangement joins TRBV29-1 to TRBJ1-2; weak D call: TRBD1 (5 bases). This CDR3 contains 11 residues. Germline V gene data show CDR1 as SQVTM and CDR2 as ANQGSEA. Trimming pared 6 bases from V and 8 bases from J, leaving 13 bases between. CDR3 sequence (DNA): TGCAGCGTGGCAGGGCCAGGGGGCTACACCTTC. Protein product: CSVAGPGGYTF.

Here the CDR3 DNA reads TGTGCCAGCAGCAAACAGGGGCCCCAAGAGACCCAGTACTTC. As protein: CASSKQGPQETQYF. The V gene is TRBV4-2, the J gene TRBJ2-5, with 7 bases identical to TRBD1. With V trimmed by 5 bases and J by 1 base, 4 bases remained unmatched. Per the germline V gene, CDR1 is LGHNA and CDR2 is YNFKEQ. CDR3 length: 14 residues.

V is TRBV15 and J is TRBJ1-5, with D unclear. There are 14 residues in the CDR3. Germline assignment: CDR1 LNHNV and CDR2 YYDKDF (reference sequence). V was clipped by 3 bases and J by 7 bases, with 13 bases between them. For the CDR3, the DNA is TGTGCCACCAGCAGGGTCGGTGGTAAACAGCCCCAGCATTTT. Its protein product is CATSRVGGKQPQHF.

The chain is built from TRBV2 and TRBJ2-7, with 9 bases aligning to TRBD1. The V gene end was trimmed by 4 bases and the J gene end by 3 bases; junction bases not matched to a gene: 1. Looked up from germline, CDR1 is SNHLY and CDR2 is FYNNEI. The CDR3 consists of 13 residues. The CDR3 spells CASSVGQGYEQYF. CDR3 in DNA: TGTGCCAGCAGTGTGGGACAGGGCTACGAGCAGTACTTC.

The V gene is TRBV7-9, the J gene TRBJ2-7; D is possibly TRBD1 (7 bases). The germline CDR1 and CDR2 sequences are SEHNR and FQNEAQ (reference sequence). V gave up 0 bases and J gave up 0 bases, with 15 bases separating them. This CDR3 spans 17 amino acids. The CDR3: CASSLALTRGASYEQYF. Here the CDR3 DNA reads TGTGCCAGCAGCTTAGCGCTAACCAGGGGGGCCTCCTACGAGCAGTACTTC.

The J gene is TRBJ2-7, the V gene TRBV10-3; perhaps TRBD2 as D (6 bases). The CDR3 contains 13 residues. V lost 2 bases and J lost 1, with 6 bases in between. Germline lookup yields CDR1 ENHRY and CDR2 SYGVKD. CDR3 sequence reads: CAISEGTSYEQYF. The CDR3 DNA sequence: TGTGCCATCAGTGAGGGGACTTCCTACGAGCAGTACTTC.

The chain joins TRBV29-1 to TRBJ2-1, with 7 bases lining up with TRBD1. CDR3 length: 14 amino acids. CDR1 SQVTM and CDR2 ANQGSEA come from the germline V gene. With V trimmed by 0 bases and J by 6 bases, 5 bases remained unmatched. The CDR3 DNA is TGCAGCGTTGAAGATCCGGGACAGTTCAATGAGCAGTTCTTC. It codes for CSVEDPGQFNEQFF.

The V call is TRBV7-8, the J call TRBJ2-5; D is possibly TRBD2 (5 bases). V was pared by 3 bases and J by 4 bases, with 21 bases between. The germline gives CDR1 SGHVS, CDR2 FQNEAQ. This CDR3 is 17 amino acids long. CDR3 bases: TGTGCCAGCAGCTTGGCGAGGGTCCAAATCATGGGAGAGACCCAGTACTTC. It encodes CASSLARVQIMGETQYF.